A single sample is the source of the 31 T cell receptor beta chains below, sequenced in a study of T-cell reconstitution after alpha-beta-depleted transplantation in children. A library of TCRbeta sequences, prepared with unique molecular identifiers, was generated. TCRdb analysed the PCR reads with MiXCR anew, one entry per CDR3 protein. The table has 360,000 or so distinct CDR3 sequences, around 21% seen once. This specimen was PBMCs from the stem cell graft donor, taken from the stem cell graft. These receptor sequences come from a human donor who donated a stem cell graft to a child with acute myeloid leukemia.

The rearrangement uses TRBV29-1 and TRBJ2-7, with 8 bases that match TRBD1. V was pared by 7 bases and J by 6 bases, with 5 bases of the junction left unmatched. This CDR3 is 11 amino acids long. The germline V gene encodes CDR1 SQVTM and CDR2 ANQGSEA. The CDR3 DNA sequence: TGCAGCGGCCAAACAGGGGGCGAGCAGTACTTC. Its translation is CSGQTGGEQYF.

This clonotype occurred once. This chain joins TRBV7-9 and TRBJ2-5, with no clear D. V was pared by 1 base and J by 5 bases, with 5 bases between. The CDR3 consists of 12 residues. CDR1 and CDR2 from the germline V gene are SEHNR and FQNEAQ (reference sequence). The CDR3 protein is CASSLDEETQYF. CDR3 DNA: TGTGCCAGCAGCTTAGATGAGGAGACCCAGTACTTC.

The DNA for the CDR3 is TGTGCCAGCGCCCGGGGGGGCACCGGGGAGCTGTTTTTT. As protein: CASARGGTGELFF. The chain links TRBV27 to TRBJ2-2, with 8 bases identical to TRBD2. J was trimmed by 4 bases and V by 8 bases; bases with no gene match: 3. From germline, CDR1 is MNHEY and CDR2 SMNVEV (reference sequence). The CDR3 runs 13 residues.

The gene calls are TRBV20-1 and TRBJ2-1, with D tentatively TRBD1 or TRBD2 (6 bases each). Germline assignment: CDR1 DFQATT and CDR2 SNEGSKA (reference sequence). Trimming shortened V by 0 bases and J by 6 bases, and 12 bases separated the two germline ends. This CDR3 has 14 amino acids. The CDR3 DNA reads as TGCAGTGCTAGAGAAAGGGGGACTCTCAATGAGCAGTTCTTC. This sequence encodes CSARERGTLNEQFF.

This clonotype was seen more than once but under ten times. The V gene is TRBV24-1, the J gene TRBJ2-1, with TRBD2 matching 11 bases. The J segment lost 6 bases and the V segment lost 5 bases, leaving 8 bases of the junction unmatched. This CDR3 region has 16 residues. Germline assignment: CDR1 KGHDR and CDR2 SFDVKD. For the CDR3, the DNA is TGTGCCACCAGTGCCGCGGGACTAGCGGTAAGCAATGAGCAGTTCTTC. Residues: CATSAAGLAVSNEQFF.

This clonotype was counted only a few times. The chain recombines TRBV27 with TRBJ2-1, with 10 bases that match TRBD1. The CDR3 runs 14 residues. CDR1 is MNHEY, CDR2 SMNVEV, per germline (reference sequence). Losses at the gene ends were 11 bases for V and 6 bases for J; bases not matched to a gene: 10. The CDR3 DNA reads as TGTGCCGTCATTCGGGACAGGGGCAGCAATGAGCAGTTCTTC. It translates to CAVIRDRGSNEQFF.

This clonotype was seen more than once but under ten times. The rearrangement joins TRBV27 to TRBJ2-1, with D perhaps given as TRBD1 or TRBD2 (6 bases each). This CDR3 contains 12 residues. Deletions cut 5 bases from V and 8 bases from J, with 10 bases between. CDR1 and CDR2 (germline): MNHEY, SMNVEV (reference sequence). The CDR3 DNA reads TGTGCCAGCAGTGAGAGGGGGGATGAGCAGTTCTTC. This codes for CASSERGDEQFF.

The chain joins TRBV11-2 to TRBJ2-3; D might be TRBD1 (6 bases). The CDR3 is 16 amino acids. The germline V gene encodes CDR1 SGHAT and CDR2 FQNNGV. The germline V and J ends were trimmed by 1 base and 1 base, with 12 bases remaining between them. The CDR3 loop reads CASSLVGGRRTDTQYF. DNA for the CDR3: TGTGCCAGCAGCTTAGTTGGGGGCCGGCGCACAGATACGCAGTATTTT.

The chain uses TRBV20-1 and TRBJ2-7; TRBD1 matches 10 bases. V dropped 7 bases and J dropped 1; count of bases not matched to a gene: 10. Germline assignment: CDR1 DFQATT and CDR2 SNEGSKA (reference sequence). The CDR3 covers 15 residues. CDR3 bases: TGCAGTGTTGAGGAGGGACAGGGGATTTCCTACGAGCAGTACTTC. Translated: CSVEEGQGISYEQYF.

The chain is built from TRBV28 and TRBJ2-3, with 10 nucleotides matching TRBD2. Germline lookup yields CDR1 MDHEN and CDR2 SYDVKM. The CDR3 totals 16 residues. Trimming cost V 4 bases and J 8 bases; bases outside gene matches: 12. CDR3 sequence reads: CASSSDQREGAGTQYF. CDR3 nucleotides: TGTGCCAGCAGTTCCGACCAGCGGGAGGGGGCTGGTACGCAGTATTTT.

The V gene is TRBV10-3, the J gene TRBJ2-1; 13 nucleotides match TRBD2. The CDR3 is made up of 15 amino acids. Per germline, CDR1 ENHRY and CDR2 SYGVKD. Trimming at V came to 2 bases and at J to 6 bases, leaving 1 base not matched to a gene. CDR3 nucleotides: TGTGCCATCAGTGAGACTAGCGGGAGGGCCAATGAGCAGTTCTTC. Translating gives CAISETSGRANEQFF.

This clonotype came up many times. Written as DNA, the CDR3 is TGCAGTGCCCCCCCATGGCAGGGGGCCTACGAGCAGTACTTC. This translates into CSAPPWQGAYEQYF. V and J are TRBV20-1 and TRBJ2-7; 7 bases agree with TRBD1. CDR1 and CDR2 from the germline V gene are DFQATT and SNEGSKA (reference sequence). Germline trimming cut 6 bases from V and 2 bases from J; bases unmatched to any gene: 10. CDR3 length equals 14 residues.

This clonotype showed up just once. V gene TRBV11-3 combines with J gene TRBJ2-1; 7 bases agree with TRBD1. Germline loops: CDR1 SGHNT, CDR2 YENEEA. The CDR3 totals 15 residues. V was clipped by 4 bases and J by 5 bases; unmatched bases: 8. This chain's CDR3 is CASSSYSGTDNEQFF. As DNA, the CDR3 is TGTGCCAGCAGCTCTTACTCCGGGACAGACAATGAGCAGTTCTTC.

This clonotype was seen a handful of times. The chain uses TRBV5-1 and TRBJ1-1; D remains ambiguous. The CDR3 length is 13 residues. Germline V gives CDR1 SGHRS, CDR2 YFSETQ. Trimming left V 0 bases short and J 8 bases short, with 11 bases between. The CDR3 region has the DNA TGCGCCAGCAGCTTGGGGAGCCCGGGAGAAGCTTTCTTT. Protein sequence: CASSLGSPGEAFF.

This chain connects TRBV4-1 to TRBJ2-1, with TRBD2 matching over 11 bases. The CDR3 contains 15 residues. Germline V lookup: CDR1 MGHRA, CDR2 YSYEKL. V lost 3 bases to trimming and J lost 10 bases; unmatched junction nucleotides: 8. CDR3 nucleotide sequence: TGCGCCAGCAGCCATGACGGGACTAGCGGCACGGAGCAGTTCTTC. Its translation is CASSHDGTSGTEQFF.

This clonotype has more than one count but fewer than ten. The V and J genes are TRBV6-1 and TRBJ2-3; maybe TRBD2 (5 bases). The CDR3 is made up of 14 amino acids. Germline V gene sequence: CDR1 MNHNS, CDR2 SASEGT. The V gene lost 5 bases and the J gene lost 2 bases, with 11 bases spanning the gap. This chain's CDR3 is CASSPGIPTDTQYF. CDR3 nucleotides: TGTGCCAGCAGTCCCGGGATCCCCACAGATACGCAGTATTTT.

V is TRBV12-3 or TRBV12-4 and J is TRBJ1-5; tentatively, D is TRBD1 (5 bases). V dropped 4 bases and J dropped 6 bases, with 25 bases sitting between them. The length of the CDR3 is 18 residues. In DNA, the CDR3 is TGTGCCAGCAGTTATTACCGACAGAGGGAGCGGCTCGGTCAGCCCCAGCATTTT. Its translation is CASSYYRQRERLGQPQHF.

The chain uses TRBV28 and TRBJ1-1; 8 nucleotides agree with TRBD1. Per germline, CDR1 MDHEN and CDR2 SYDVKM. This CDR3 is 15 amino acids long. The V gene end was trimmed by 0 bases and the J gene end by 8 bases; junction bases not matched to a gene: 8. CDR3 bases: TGTGCCAGCAGTTTATGGGACAGGGTCCAAGCCGAAGCTTTCTTT. This codes for CASSLWDRVQAEAFF.

CDR3 coding DNA: TGCGCCAGCAGCATAGGGGAGGCAAATCAGCCCCAGCATTTT. Translation gives CASSIGEANQPQHF. The chain recombines TRBV5-1 with TRBJ1-5; D perhaps matches TRBD1 (5 bases). The CDR3 loop spans 14 amino acids. The germline V and J ends were trimmed by 4 bases and 4 bases, with 12 bases remaining between them. CDR1 and CDR2 from the germline V gene are SGHRS and YFSETQ.

This clonotype was observed many times. This chain links TRBV12-3 or TRBV12-4 with TRBJ2-3; D is unresolved. Trimming removed 6 bases at V and 6 bases at J, with 10 bases between. The CDR3 has 12 residues. CDR3 sequence reads: CASSLLMDTQYF. The CDR3 DNA reads as TGTGCCAGCAGCCTCTTGATGGATACGCAGTATTTT.

This clonotype is a singleton in its sample. This CDR3 is CASSLAGVVADTQYF. DNA of the CDR3: TGCGCCAGCAGCTTGGCAGGGGTGGTCGCAGATACGCAGTATTTT. The gene calls are TRBV5-1 and TRBJ2-3; D possibly corresponds to TRBD1 (6 bases). Germline loops: CDR1 SGHRS, CDR2 YFSETQ. V lost 0 bases, J lost 4 bases, and 12 bases lay in between. This CDR3 region has 15 residues.

The table lists this clonotype with many counts. The V and J genes are TRBV6-6 and TRBJ2-7; perhaps TRBD2 as D (5 bases). The CDR3 has 12 amino acids. V was clipped by 4 bases and J by 4 bases, with 8 bases between them. In germline, CDR1 is MNHNY, CDR2 SVGAGI (reference sequence). The CDR3 DNA reads as TGTGCCAGCAGTTCAGAGGGATACGAGCAGTACTTC. Translation gives CASSSEGYEQYF.

The J gene is TRBJ2-3, the V gene TRBV11-2, with D possibly matching TRBD1 (5 bases). Per germline, CDR1 SGHAT and CDR2 FQNNGV. V lost 1 base to trimming and J lost 2 bases, with 13 bases between them. This CDR3 is built from 16 residues. The CDR3 sequence: CASSLAGWAHTDTQYF. In nucleotides, the CDR3 is TGTGCCAGCAGCTTAGCAGGGTGGGCCCACACAGATACGCAGTATTTT.

The chain uses TRBV12-3 or TRBV12-4 and TRBJ2-7, with D tentatively TRBD1 or TRBD2 (5 bases each). The CDR3 runs 14 residues. V lost 9 bases and J lost 7, with 22 bases in between. This chain's CDR3 is CASAIRDQVNEQYF. Written as DNA, the CDR3 is TGTGCCAGTGCTATCCGGGACCAAGTTAATGAGCAGTACTTC.

Many counts were recorded for this clonotype. The chain is built from TRBV12-3 or TRBV12-4 and TRBJ2-6; D gene uncertain. Trimming shortened V by 1 base and J by 1 base, and 8 bases separated the two germline ends. This CDR3 is built from 16 residues. The CDR3 nucleotides are TGTGCCAGCAGTTTAGTATTAGGGTCTGGGGCCAACGTCCTGACTTTC. Its protein is CASSLVLGSGANVLTF.

The chain is built from TRBV28 and TRBJ2-3, with unresolved D. Germline loops: CDR1 MDHEN, CDR2 SYDVKM. There are 15 residues in the CDR3. V was clipped by 2 bases and J by 4 bases, with 13 bases between them. The CDR3: CASSLVEESADTQYF. DNA of the CDR3: TGTGCCAGCAGTTTAGTTGAGGAGTCGGCAGATACGCAGTATTTT.

This clonotype was seen repeatedly, ten times or more. The rearrangement uses TRBV6-5 and TRBJ2-3, with D maybe TRBD1 (5 bases). The CDR3 sequence is 17 residues long. Germline loops: CDR1 MNHEY, CDR2 SVGAGI. Trimming shortened V by 0 bases and J by 0 bases, and 13 bases separated the two germline ends. CDR3 bases: TGTGCCAGCAGTTACTCGGAGACAGTTGCTAGCACAGATACGCAGTATTTT. Translating gives CASSYSETVASTDTQYF.

The rearrangement uses TRBV5-1 and TRBJ2-1, with D perhaps assigned TRBD1 or TRBD2 (6 bases each). Looked up from germline, CDR1 is SGHRS and CDR2 is YFSETQ. V gave up 5 bases and J gave up 1 base, with 16 bases separating them. CDR3 size: 16 residues. CDR3 DNA sequence: TGCGCCAGCAGTCCGAGGGGGACTGGGTCCTACAATGAGCAGTTCTTC. This gives the protein CASSPRGTGSYNEQFF.

This clonotype was picked up many times. The rearrangement uses TRBV20-1 and TRBJ2-1; 11 bases are shared with TRBD1. The germline V gene encodes CDR1 DFQATT and CDR2 SNEGSKA (reference sequence). The V segment lost 4 bases and the J segment 10 bases; nucleotides outside the gene matches: 6. This CDR3 region has 13 residues. The CDR3 DNA reads TGCAGTGCTACCGGGACAGGGGGGTGGGAGCAGTTCTTC. Its translation is CSATGTGGWEQFF.

This clonotype appeared many times. V is TRBV29-1 and J is TRBJ2-3; 9 bases agree with TRBD1. CDR3 length equals 15 residues. In germline, CDR1 is SQVTM, CDR2 ANQGSEA. V dropped 3 bases and J dropped 6; count of bases not matched to a gene: 10. The CDR3 region is CSVEDRGSVVDTQYF. As DNA, the CDR3 is TGCAGCGTTGAGGACAGGGGAAGTGTCGTGGATACGCAGTATTTT.

This chain links TRBV29-1 with TRBJ1-1; TRBD1 might be the D (6 bases). There are 15 residues in the CDR3. Per the germline V gene, CDR1 is SQVTM and CDR2 is ANQGSEA. V was shortened by 8 bases and J by 0 bases, with 19 bases between the two germline ends. The CDR3 here is CSTDRTGTLNTEAFF. CDR3 DNA sequence: TGCAGCACTGATAGAACCGGGACACTGAACACTGAAGCTTTCTTT.